The 10 T cell receptor beta chains reported below all come from one sample, sequenced in a study of cytomegalovirus exposure and HLA in healthy donors. PCR used 60 Vbeta primers and 13 Jbeta primers. Here immunoSEQ multiplex PCR was the method, and the copy in TCRdb shows in-frame clones only, minus some. This sample's table reports about 200,000 clones. The specimen was PBMCs. These receptors all stem from a man aged 30-40 years in good health and CMV-seronegative.

This rearrangement joins TRBV30 to TRBJ1-1; D unresolved. Trimming removed 0 bases from V and 0 bases from J, with 8 bases in between. CDR3 length: 14 amino acids. In germline, CDR1 is GTSNPN, CDR2 SVGIG (reference sequence). This CDR3 is CAWSVGLLNTEAFF. The CDR3 nucleotides are TGTGCCTGGAGTGTAGGACTTTTGAACACTGAAGCTTTCTTT.

The V gene is TRBV30, the J gene TRBJ1-2, with unresolved D. Trimming took 0 bases from V and 7 from J, leaving 18 bases between them. The CDR3 is 15 residues long. The germline V gene encodes CDR1 GTSNPN and CDR2 SVGIG (reference sequence). CDR3 sequence (DNA): TGTGCCTGGAGTGTAGGGCGGGCAACCCGGGGTGGCTACACCTTC. It is translated as CAWSVGRATRGGYTF.

The chain uses TRBV9 and TRBJ1-4; weak D call: TRBD1 (5 bases). Germline lookup yields CDR1 SGDLS and CDR2 YYNGEE. The CDR3 is made up of 14 amino acids. Trimming cost V 3 bases and J 4 bases, with 10 bases left between them. The CDR3 nucleotides read TGTGCCAGCAGCGCTCGACAGATTAATGAAAAACTGTTTTTT. It specifies CASSARQINEKLFF.

The rearrangement links TRBV6-5 to TRBJ2-1, with D tentatively TRBD2 (6 bases). V gave up 6 bases and J gave up 8 bases, with 17 bases separating them. Per the germline V gene, CDR1 is MNHEY and CDR2 is SVGAGI. The CDR3 covers 14 residues. CDR3 in DNA: TGTGCCAGCAGCCCCGCGGGGTATCGTCATGAGCAGTTCTTC. Protein product: CASSPAGYRHEQFF.

Details on this clone: A junction end diverges from the germline sequence, so it may reflect a read error. The chain has TRBV28 and TRBJ1-3; D possibly corresponds to TRBD1 (6 bases). This CDR3 spans 16 amino acids. Germline loops: CDR1 MDHEN, CDR2 SYDVKM. DNA of the CDR3: TGTGCCAGCAGTTGGGGTTCGGGGGGCTCTGGAAACGCCATATATTTT. It is translated as CASSWGSGGSGNAIYF.

The V gene is TRBV19, the J gene TRBJ1-2, with a weak D call TRBD1 (6 bases). Trimming removed 7 bases from V and 7 bases from J, with 19 bases in between. This CDR3 is 14 amino acids long. Germline CDR1 LNHDA, CDR2 SQIVND (reference sequence). The CDR3: CASILHTGPGGYTF. Written as DNA, the CDR3 is TGTGCCAGTATTCTACACACAGGGCCAGGTGGCTACACCTTC. Filled out from reference TRBV19 and TRBJ1-2, the complete variable domain reads DGGITQSPKYLFRKEGQNVTLSCEQNLNHDAMYWYRQDPGQGLRLIYYSQIVNDFQKGDIAEGYSVSREKKESFPLTVTSAQKNPTAFYLCASILHTGPGGYTFGSGTRLTVV.

The rearrangement uses TRBV28 and TRBJ2-7; 10 bases match TRBD2. Germline CDR1 is MDHEN and CDR2 is SYDVKM. CDR3 length equals 19 residues. V lost 3 bases and J lost 5; bases outside the gene matches: 19. For the CDR3, the DNA is TGTGCCAGCAGTTTCGTCTACCGACTAGCGGGTGGGACTCCCCACGAGCAGTACTTC. Translating gives CASSFVYRLAGGTPHEQYF.

This rearrangement joins TRBV10-2 to TRBJ1-5; D might be TRBD1 (6 bases). Germline CDR1 reads WSHSY; CDR2 reads SAAADI. Deletions cut 6 bases from V and 1 base from J, with 16 bases between. The CDR3 has 16 amino acids. Here the CDR3 DNA reads TGCGCCAGCAGGGGAGGGGGGGTGGTGAGCAATCAGCCCCAGCATTTT. Translated, it gives CASRGGGVVSNQPQHF.

This rearrangement joins TRBV28 to TRBJ1-5, with 9 bases lining up with TRBD1. The J segment lost 2 bases and the V segment lost 0 bases, leaving 8 bases of the junction unmatched. The CDR3 contains 18 residues. Germline loops: CDR1 MDHEN, CDR2 SYDVKM. CDR3 region: CASSLWETGGYGNQPQHF. CDR3 nucleotides: TGTGCCAGCAGTTTATGGGAGACAGGGGGATATGGCAATCAGCCCCAGCATTTT.

V is TRBV5-4 and J is TRBJ2-2; 14 nucleotides line up with TRBD2. Trimming at V came to 5 bases and at J to 7 bases, leaving 7 bases not matched to a gene. The CDR3 length is 16 residues. Germline CDR1 SGHNT, CDR2 YYREEE (reference sequence). CDR3 protein: CASSPPGLAGDGELFF. The CDR3 nucleotides are TGTGCCAGCAGTCCACCGGGACTAGCGGGAGACGGGGAGCTGTTTTTT.